This T cell receptor (beta chain) derives from a study of pediatric ulcerative colitis (dated by TCRdb to about 2019). In the study overall: Pancolitis was present in several ulcerative colitis patients and left-sided colitis in two, and histology consistent with ulcerative colitis was found in all of these patients. From roughly 10 newly diagnosed, treatment-naive pediatric ulcerative colitis patients and a few non-IBD control children, paired blood and rectal samples were collected. Using the Pediatric Ulcerative Colitis Activity Index, two patients were classed as having mild disease, several as having moderate disease and three as having acute severe colitis. Results the study describes overall, beyond this receptor: For technical reasons, blood samples from a couple of patients gave substantially fewer templates, and these samples were excluded from the blood-rectal overlap analysis. Repertoires were derived from total lymphocyte DNA, so rare subsets such as regulatory T cells may have patterns not reflected. A couple of rectal CDR3 clonotypes were found in every ulcerative colitis patient but in no control. Clonal overlap between a subject's own blood and rectum was significantly greater in ulcerative colitis patients than in controls, which suggests more T cell trafficking to inflamed tissue. Features of the rectal repertoire distinguished controls, mild-moderate colitis patients and acute severe colitis patients, and in acute severe colitis rectal diversity was lower because of clonal expansions. The healthy control group was small, consisting of only four individuals. T cells from blood may have been included in the rectal pinch biopsies, particularly in patients with overt colitis.

The CDR3 holds 15 amino acids from the cysteine to the phenylalanine. The CDR3 DNA has 45 bases and is translated from base 1. The germline V gene (reference sequence) gives CDR1 as SGHKS and CDR2 as YYEKEE. V sheds 0 bases and J sheds 5 bases, leaving 15 bases between their ends. Through the immunoSEQ TRB Survey service, multiplex V and J primers were used to amplify rearranged CDR3 beta regions from genomic DNA. To keep sequencing depth the same across samples, survey-level depth of up to 500,000 reads per sample was applied. The libraries were purified and pooled, then sequenced using Illumina technology. From the authors' description of their analysis: Productive clonality, sample overlap, pairwise scatters, CDR3 beta length, V/D/J gene usage and productiveness were assessed with immunoSEQ online tools. Alongside Shannon and Simpson indices, calculated diversity was computed as the number of unique rearrangements divided by total templates, multiplied by 100. Principal component analysis was performed on Z-score normalized data with the R prcomp function and the ggbiplot package. Blood-rectal clonal overlap within each subject was quantified with Morisita's index. The clones in this table, taken by TCRdb from immuneACCESS, are in-frame only. Not every clone is retained; where verified, under half of the shortfall comes from an unresolved V gene, and the cause of the rest is unknown. The V and J calls and the clone size are those of that table, but D and trimming were determined from the DNA. This sample comprises under 30,000 clones, approximately 71% of them detected only once. About 7.8% of the sample is in the top ten clones.

During colonoscopy, one to two pinch biopsies were obtained from the rectum for research. Ulcerative colitis patients had received no immunosuppressive medication before the diagnostic colonoscopy. Before DNA was isolated, the rectal biopsies underwent proteinase K digestion. The Wizard kit (Promega) was used to extract genomic DNA from blood and intestinal samples. As to this clone: What this receptor recognizes is not known. No per-base quality is available; no much larger clone lies one base away.

Sequenced input: gut tissue. The rearranged segments are TRBV5-5 and TRBJ2-7; the D gene assignment is ambiguous. The sequence was collected from a boy aged 5 to 17 with severe ulcerative colitis. The nucleotides are TGTGCCAGCAGCTTGGGTATCGGGCTAGTAGACGAGCAGTACTTC. It codes for CASSLGIGLVDEQYF. The full variable domain, with segments outside the CDR3 supplied by the reference TRBV5-5 and TRBJ2-7 proteins, appears as DAGVTQSPTHLIKTRGQQVTLRCSPISGHKSVSWYQQVLGQGPQFIFQYYEKEERGRGNFPDRFSARQFPNYSSELNVNALLLGDSALYLCASSLGIGLVDEQYFGPGTRLTVT.